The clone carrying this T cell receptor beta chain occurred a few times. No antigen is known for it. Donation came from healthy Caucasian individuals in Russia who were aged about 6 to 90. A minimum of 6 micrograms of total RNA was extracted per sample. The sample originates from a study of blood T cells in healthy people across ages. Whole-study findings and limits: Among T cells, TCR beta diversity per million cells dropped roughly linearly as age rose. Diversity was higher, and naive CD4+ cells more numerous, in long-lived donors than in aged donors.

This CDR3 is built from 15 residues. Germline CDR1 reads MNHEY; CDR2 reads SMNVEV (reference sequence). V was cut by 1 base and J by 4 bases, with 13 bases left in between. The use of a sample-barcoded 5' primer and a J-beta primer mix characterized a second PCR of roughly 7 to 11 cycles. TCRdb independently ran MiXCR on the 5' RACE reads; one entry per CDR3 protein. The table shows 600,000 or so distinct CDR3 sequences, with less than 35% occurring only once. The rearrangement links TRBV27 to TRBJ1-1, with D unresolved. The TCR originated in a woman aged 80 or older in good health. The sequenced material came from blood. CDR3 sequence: CASSLLAGGGTEAFF. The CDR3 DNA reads TGTGCCAGCAGTTTATTGGCCGGCGGTGGCACTGAAGCTTTCTTT.